This entry describes one TCR beta chain. As yet, its antigen is unknown. This sample was taken from a study of breast tumors, draining lymph nodes, adjacent tissues. The study's findings and limits: Compared with lymph nodes, tumors were less diverse; compared with nontumor tissue, more.

Axillary draining lymph nodes of breast cancer patients supplied the node samples. In TCRdb, the multiplex PCR reads were re-called with MiXCR into one record per CDR3 protein. The repertoire holds 200,000 or so distinct CDR3 sequences, with approximately 33% as singletons. J lost 5 bases, V lost 7 bases, and 7 bases had no gene match. The CDR3 has 16 residues. Germline assignment: CDR1 SNHLY and CDR2 FYNNEI. Sequenced material: axillary lymph node tissue. This sequence was found in a female donor with breast cancer. Some clones in this sample may be carry-over from other donors' samples. V and J are TRBV2 and TRBJ2-5, with 16 bases lining up with TRBD2. The CDR3 here is CASITGTSGRAETQYF. For the CDR3, the DNA is TGTGCCAGCATCACCGGGACTAGCGGGAGGGCCGAGACCCAGTACTTC.